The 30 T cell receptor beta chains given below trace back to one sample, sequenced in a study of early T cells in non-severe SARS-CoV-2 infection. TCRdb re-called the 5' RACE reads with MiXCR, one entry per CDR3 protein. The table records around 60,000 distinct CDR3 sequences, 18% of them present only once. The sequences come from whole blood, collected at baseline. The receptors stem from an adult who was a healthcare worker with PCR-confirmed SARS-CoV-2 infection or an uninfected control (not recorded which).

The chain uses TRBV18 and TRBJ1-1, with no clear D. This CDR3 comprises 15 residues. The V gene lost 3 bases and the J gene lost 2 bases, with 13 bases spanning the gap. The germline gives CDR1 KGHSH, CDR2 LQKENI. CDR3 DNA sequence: TGTGCCAGCTCACCGTTGGATGGATCTAACACTGAAGCTTTCTTT. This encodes CASSPLDGSNTEAFF.

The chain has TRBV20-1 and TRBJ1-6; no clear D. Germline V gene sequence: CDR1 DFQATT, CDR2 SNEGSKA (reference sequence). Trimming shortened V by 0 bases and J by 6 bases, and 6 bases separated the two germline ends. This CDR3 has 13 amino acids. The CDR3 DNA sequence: TGCAGTGCTAGAGACCCGGTTAATTCACCCCTCCACTTT. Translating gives CSARDPVNSPLHF.

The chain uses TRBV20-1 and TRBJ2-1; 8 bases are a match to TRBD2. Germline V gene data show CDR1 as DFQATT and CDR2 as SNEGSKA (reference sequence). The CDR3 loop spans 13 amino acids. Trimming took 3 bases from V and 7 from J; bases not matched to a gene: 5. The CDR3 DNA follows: TGCAGTGCTAGGACTAGCGATAGTAATGAGCAGTTCTTC. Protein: CSARTSDSNEQFF.

CDR3 region: CASSPYRTSGVGETQYF. The CDR3 nucleotides read TGTGCCAGCAGCCCATACCGGACTAGCGGGGTTGGAGAGACCCAGTACTTC. The chain recombines TRBV7-2 with TRBJ2-5, with 12 bases fitting TRBD2. The CDR3 consists of 17 residues. Per the germline V gene, CDR1 is SGHTA and CDR2 is FQGNSA. V dropped 5 bases and J dropped 4; count of bases not matched to a gene: 11. Using reference TRBV7-2 and TRBJ2-5 for the parts outside the CDR3, the full variable domain is GAGVSQSPSNKVTEKGKDVELRCDPISGHTALYWYRQSLGQGLEFLIYFQGNSAPDKSGLPSDRFSAERTGGSVSTLTIQRTQQEDSAVYLCASSPYRTSGVGETQYFGPGTRLLVL.

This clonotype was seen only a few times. The CDR3 spells CASSHLRQRQETQYF. CDR3 coding DNA: TGTGCCAGCAGCCACCTCCGACAGCGCCAAGAGACCCAGTACTTC. V is TRBV11-2 and J is TRBJ2-5, with TRBD1 as a possible D gene (5 bases). Per germline, CDR1 SGHAT and CDR2 FQNNGV. The V end was cut by 5 bases, the J end by 1 base, with 14 bases between. The CDR3 runs 15 residues. The entire variable domain, with the rest obtained from reference TRBV11-2 and TRBJ2-5, is as follows: EAGVAQSPRYKIIEKRQSVAFWCNPISGHATLYWYQQILGQGPKLLIQFQNNGVVDDSQLPKDRFSAERLKGVDSTLKIQPAKLEDSAVYLCASSHLRQRQETQYFGPGTRLLVL.

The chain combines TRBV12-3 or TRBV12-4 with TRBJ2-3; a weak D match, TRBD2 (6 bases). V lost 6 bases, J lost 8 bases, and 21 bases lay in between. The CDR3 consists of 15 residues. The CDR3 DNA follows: TGTGCCAGCAGCCCCGCGCGGGGCCTAGGGGTTACGCAGTATTTT. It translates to CASSPARGLGVTQYF.

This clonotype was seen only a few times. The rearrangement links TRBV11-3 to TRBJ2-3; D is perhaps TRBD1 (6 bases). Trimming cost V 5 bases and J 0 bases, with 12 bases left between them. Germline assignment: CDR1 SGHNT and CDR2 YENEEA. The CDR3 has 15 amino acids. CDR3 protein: CASSPGAESTDTQYF. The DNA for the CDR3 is TGTGCCAGCAGCCCAGGGGCGGAGAGCACAGATACGCAGTATTTT.

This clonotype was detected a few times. This CDR3 reads CASSLVPSSYEQYF. The CDR3 DNA is TGTGCCAGCAGCTTAGTCCCCAGCTCCTACGAGCAGTACTTC. The chain uses TRBV11-2 and TRBJ2-7; no firm D call. This CDR3 has 14 amino acids. Germline loops: CDR1 SGHAT, CDR2 FQNNGV. V lost 1 base to trimming and J lost 0 bases, with 7 bases between them.

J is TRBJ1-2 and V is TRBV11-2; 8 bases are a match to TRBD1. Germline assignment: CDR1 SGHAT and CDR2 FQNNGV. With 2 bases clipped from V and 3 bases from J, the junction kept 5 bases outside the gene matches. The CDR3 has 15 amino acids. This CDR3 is CASSLLPDRDYGYTF. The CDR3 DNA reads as TGTGCCAGCAGCTTACTTCCGGACAGGGACTATGGCTACACCTTC. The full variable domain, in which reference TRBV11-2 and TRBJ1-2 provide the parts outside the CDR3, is EAGVAQSPRYKIIEKRQSVAFWCNPISGHATLYWYQQILGQGPKLLIQFQNNGVVDDSQLPKDRFSAERLKGVDSTLKIQPAKLEDSAVYLCASSLLPDRDYGYTFGSGTRLTVV.

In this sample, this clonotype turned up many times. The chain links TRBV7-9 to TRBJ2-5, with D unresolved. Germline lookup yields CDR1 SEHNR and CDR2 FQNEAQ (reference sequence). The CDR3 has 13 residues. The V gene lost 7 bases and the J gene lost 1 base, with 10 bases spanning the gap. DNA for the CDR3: TGTGCCAGCATGGGAAAAAGCCAAGAGACCCAGTACTTC. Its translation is CASMGKSQETQYF. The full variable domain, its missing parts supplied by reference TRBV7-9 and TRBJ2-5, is DTGVSQNPRHKITKRGQNVTFRCDPISEHNRLYWYRQTLGQGPEFLTYFQNEAQLEKSRLLSDRFSAERPKGSFSTLEIQRTEQGDSAMYLCASMGKSQETQYFGPGTRLLVL.

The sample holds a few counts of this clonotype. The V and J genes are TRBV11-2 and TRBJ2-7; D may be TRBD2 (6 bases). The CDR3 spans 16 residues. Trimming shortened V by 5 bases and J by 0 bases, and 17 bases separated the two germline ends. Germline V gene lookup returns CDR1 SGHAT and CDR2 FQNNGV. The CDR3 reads CASSPLRGKSSYEQYF. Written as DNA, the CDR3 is TGTGCCAGCAGCCCTCTCCGCGGGAAGAGCTCCTACGAGCAGTACTTC.

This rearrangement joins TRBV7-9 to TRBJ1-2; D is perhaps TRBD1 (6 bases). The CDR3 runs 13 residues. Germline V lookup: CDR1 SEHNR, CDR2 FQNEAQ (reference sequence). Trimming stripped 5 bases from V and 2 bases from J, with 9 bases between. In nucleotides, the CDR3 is TGTGCCAGCAGCCGACAGGCCAACTATGGCTACACCTTC. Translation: CASSRQANYGYTF.

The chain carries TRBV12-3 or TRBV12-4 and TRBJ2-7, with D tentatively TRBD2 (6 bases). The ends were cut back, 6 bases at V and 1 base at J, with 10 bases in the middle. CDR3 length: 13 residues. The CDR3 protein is CASRFSGSYEQYF. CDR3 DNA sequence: TGTGCCAGCAGATTTAGCGGATCCTACGAGCAGTACTTC.

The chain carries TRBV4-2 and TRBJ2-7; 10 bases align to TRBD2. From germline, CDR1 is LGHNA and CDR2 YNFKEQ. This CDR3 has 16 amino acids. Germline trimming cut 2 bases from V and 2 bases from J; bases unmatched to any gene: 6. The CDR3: CASSQLLGTSAYEQYF. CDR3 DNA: TGTGCCAGCAGCCAACTTTTGGGGACTAGCGCCTACGAGCAGTACTTC.

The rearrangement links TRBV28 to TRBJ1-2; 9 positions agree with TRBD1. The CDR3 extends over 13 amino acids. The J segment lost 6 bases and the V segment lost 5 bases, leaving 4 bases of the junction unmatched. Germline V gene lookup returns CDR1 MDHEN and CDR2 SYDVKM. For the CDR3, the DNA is TGTGCCAGCAGTACAGGGGGCTTTGATGGCTACACCTTC. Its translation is CASSTGGFDGYTF.

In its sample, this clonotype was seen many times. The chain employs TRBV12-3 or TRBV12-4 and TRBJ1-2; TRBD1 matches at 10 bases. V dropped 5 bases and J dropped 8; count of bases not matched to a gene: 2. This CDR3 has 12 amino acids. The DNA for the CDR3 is TGTGCCAGCAGTGCGACAGGGGGCGGCTACACCTTC. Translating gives CASSATGGGYTF.

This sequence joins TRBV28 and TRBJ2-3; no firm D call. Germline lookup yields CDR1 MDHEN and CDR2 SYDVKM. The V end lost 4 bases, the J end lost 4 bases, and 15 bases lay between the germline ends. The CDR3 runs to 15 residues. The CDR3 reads CASSSRWKGPDTQYF. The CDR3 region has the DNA TGTGCCAGCAGTTCCCGCTGGAAGGGCCCAGATACGCAGTATTTT.

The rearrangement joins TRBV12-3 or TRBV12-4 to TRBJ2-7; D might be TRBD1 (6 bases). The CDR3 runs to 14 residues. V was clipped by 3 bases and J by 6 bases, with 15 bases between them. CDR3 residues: CASSFGGKGVEQYF. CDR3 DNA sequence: TGTGCCAGCAGTTTTGGGGGCAAAGGCGTCGAGCAGTACTTC.

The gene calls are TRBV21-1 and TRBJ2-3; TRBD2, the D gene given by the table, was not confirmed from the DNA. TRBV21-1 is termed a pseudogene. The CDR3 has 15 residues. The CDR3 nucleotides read TGTGCCAGCACAACAAAGGAGCGGGAGAAAGATACGCAGTATTTT. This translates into CASTTKEREKDTQYF.

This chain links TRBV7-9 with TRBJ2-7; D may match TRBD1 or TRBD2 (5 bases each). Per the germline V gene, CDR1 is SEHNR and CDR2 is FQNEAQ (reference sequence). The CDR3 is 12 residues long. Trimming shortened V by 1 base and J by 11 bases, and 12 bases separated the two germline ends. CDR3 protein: CASSLGGVGEYF. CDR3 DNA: TGTGCCAGCAGCTTAGGTGGTGTGGGGGAGTACTTC. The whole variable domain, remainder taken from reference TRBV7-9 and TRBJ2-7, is DTGVSQNPRHKITKRGQNVTFRCDPISEHNRLYWYRQTLGQGPEFLTYFQNEAQLEKSRLLSDRFSAERPKGSFSTLEIQRTEQGDSAMYLCASSLGGVGEYFGPGTRLTVT.

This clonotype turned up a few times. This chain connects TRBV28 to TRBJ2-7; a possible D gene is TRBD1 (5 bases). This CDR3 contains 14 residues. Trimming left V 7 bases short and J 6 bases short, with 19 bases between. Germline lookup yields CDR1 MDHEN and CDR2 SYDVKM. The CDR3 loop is CASTPPGRNFEQYF. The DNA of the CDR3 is TGTGCCAGCACCCCCCCAGGGCGGAATTTCGAGCAGTACTTC.

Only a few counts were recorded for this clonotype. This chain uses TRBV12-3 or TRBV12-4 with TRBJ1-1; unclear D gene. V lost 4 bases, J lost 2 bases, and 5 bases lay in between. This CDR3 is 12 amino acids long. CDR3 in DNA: TGTGCCAGCAGTTCCGATAACACTGAAGCTTTCTTT. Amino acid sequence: CASSSDNTEAFF.

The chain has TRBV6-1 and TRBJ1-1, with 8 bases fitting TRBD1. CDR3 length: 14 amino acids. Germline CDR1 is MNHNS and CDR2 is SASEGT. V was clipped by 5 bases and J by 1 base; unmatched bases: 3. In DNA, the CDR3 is TGTGCCAGCAGTCCGGGACAGGCGAACACTGAAGCTTTCTTT. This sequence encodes CASSPGQANTEAFF.

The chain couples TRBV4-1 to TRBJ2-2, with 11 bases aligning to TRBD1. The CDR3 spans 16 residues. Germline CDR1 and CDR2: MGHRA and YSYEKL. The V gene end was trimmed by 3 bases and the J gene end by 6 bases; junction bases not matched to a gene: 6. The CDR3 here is CASSQAGQGAAGELFF. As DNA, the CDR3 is TGCGCCAGCAGCCAGGCCGGACAGGGGGCCGCCGGGGAGCTGTTTTTT.

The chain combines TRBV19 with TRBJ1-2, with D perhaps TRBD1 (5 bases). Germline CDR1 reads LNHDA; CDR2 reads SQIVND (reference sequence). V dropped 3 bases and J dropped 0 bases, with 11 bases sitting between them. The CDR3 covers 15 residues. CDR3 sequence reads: CASSIRDGTNYGYTF. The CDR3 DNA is TGTGCCAGTAGTATCAGGGACGGAACTAACTATGGCTACACCTTC.

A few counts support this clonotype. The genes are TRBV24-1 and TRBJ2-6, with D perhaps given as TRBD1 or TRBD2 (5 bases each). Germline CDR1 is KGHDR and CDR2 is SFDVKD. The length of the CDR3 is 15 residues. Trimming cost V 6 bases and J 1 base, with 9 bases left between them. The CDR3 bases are TGTGCCACCAGTAGTTGGGGGTCTGGGGCCAACGTCCTGACTTTC. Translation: CATSSWGSGANVLTF.

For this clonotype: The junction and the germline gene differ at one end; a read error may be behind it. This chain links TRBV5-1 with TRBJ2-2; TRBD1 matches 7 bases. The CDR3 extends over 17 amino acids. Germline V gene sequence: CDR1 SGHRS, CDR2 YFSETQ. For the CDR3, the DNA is TGCGCCAGCAGCGACCGGACAGGCGGTACGAACACCGGGGAGCAGTTTTTT. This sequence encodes CASSDRTGGTNTGEQFF.

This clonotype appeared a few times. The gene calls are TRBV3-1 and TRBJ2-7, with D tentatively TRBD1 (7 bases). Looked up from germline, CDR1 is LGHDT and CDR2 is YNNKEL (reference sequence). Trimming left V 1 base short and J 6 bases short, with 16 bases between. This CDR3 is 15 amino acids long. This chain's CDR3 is CASSQGLQGGREQYF. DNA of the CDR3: TGTGCCAGCAGCCAAGGCTTGCAGGGGGGTCGCGAGCAGTACTTC.

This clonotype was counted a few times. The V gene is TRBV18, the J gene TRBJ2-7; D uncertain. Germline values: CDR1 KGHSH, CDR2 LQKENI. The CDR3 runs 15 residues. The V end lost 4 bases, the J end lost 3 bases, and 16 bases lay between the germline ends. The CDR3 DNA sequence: TGTGCCAGCTCACAGGGTCCGAGTGTTTTCTACGAGCAGTACTTC. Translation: CASSQGPSVFYEQYF.

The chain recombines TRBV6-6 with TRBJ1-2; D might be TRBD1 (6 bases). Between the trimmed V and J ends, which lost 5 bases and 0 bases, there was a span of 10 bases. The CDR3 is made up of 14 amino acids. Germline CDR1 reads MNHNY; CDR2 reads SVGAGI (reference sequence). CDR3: CASSRQDSNYGYTF. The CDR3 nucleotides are TGTGCCAGCAGTCGACAGGATTCTAACTATGGCTACACCTTC.